The T cell receptor beta chain described here comes from a study of blood T cell repertoires in COVID-19. Study overall: Acute-phase and convalescent COVID-19 samples originated in the United States, Italy and Spain. In each case, the material was cDNA or gDNA derived from T cells, B-cell-depleted T cells, or PBMCs.

This clone has more than one count but fewer than ten. Using immunoSEQ multiplex PCR, the repertoire was profiled, and TCRdb retains in-frame clones only, with some absent. The sample contains about 300,000 clones, 89% of which appear only once. This clonotype was sampled from a woman under 40 with COVID-19, enrolled during active disease. Sequencing was performed on peripheral blood.

The CDR3 region is CASSLGGQGSQETQYF. Written as DNA, the CDR3 is TGTGCCAGCAGCTTGGGGGGACAGGGGTCACAAGAGACCCAGTACTTC. This sequence joins TRBV11-3 and TRBJ2-5; 10 positions agree with TRBD1. The V segment lost 3 bases and the J segment 2 bases; nucleotides outside the gene matches: 6. Per germline, CDR1 SGHNT and CDR2 YENEEA. The CDR3 extends over 16 amino acids.